These T cell receptor beta chains were read from a single sample in a study of CD8 T cell repertoires and HIV-1 epitope variants. Sequencing was performed with immunoSEQ multiplex PCR; in TCRdb, only in-frame clones are kept and a portion is missing. The table has 2,000 to 3,000 clones, roughly 70% seen once; the top ten hold approximately 45%. These TCRs' antigens remain unknown. The sequenced sample was cultured CD8+ T cells derived from PBMCs. The receptors were sampled from a male donor with HIV. Both conserved end residues are part of each CDR3. D genes are given only for firm matches. The listing skips clone size in some rows; elsewhere it reads once, few, many or a size class.

TRBV7-6	TRBJ2-6	.	TRBD1	CASSPGQAISGANVLTF	TGTGCCAGCAGCCCCGGACAGGCAATCTCTGGGGCCAACGTCCTGACTTTC
TRBV28	TRBJ1-1	.	.	CASSLMNTEAFF	TGTGCCAGCAGTTTAATGAACACTGAAGCTTTCTTT
TRBV9	TRBJ2-3	.	TRBD2	CASSGVAGGTDTQYF	TGTGCCAGCAGCGGAGTAGCGGGGGGCACAGATACGCAGTATTTT
TRBV28	TRBJ1-4	.	.	CASSRGSNEKLFF	TGTGCCAGCAGCAGGGGCTCTAATGAAAAACTGTTTTTT
TRBV5-1	TRBJ2-3	.	.	CASGYASAVIDTQYF	TGCGCCAGCGGGTATGCTAGCGCGGTCATCGATACGCAGTATTTT
TRBV27	TRBJ1-2	large	TRBD1	CASRSGQGRDYGYTF	TGTGCCAGCAGGAGTGGACAGGGGCGTGACTATGGCTACACCTTC
TRBV6-5	TRBJ1-5	.	.	CASSYSGSHQPQHF	TGTGCCAGCAGTTACTCGGGATCGCATCAGCCCCAGCATTTT
TRBV2	TRBJ2-7	.	TRBD1	CASSEGQGFFDEQYF	TGTGCCAGCAGTGAAGGACAGGGGTTCTTCGACGAGCAGTACTTC
TRBV7-3	TRBJ1-1	.	.	CASSLDGGRDTEAFF	TGTGCCAGCAGCCTAGATGGGGGGCGCGACACTGAAGCTTTCTTT
TRBV29-1	TRBJ2-1	.	TRBD2	CSARGGGSSYNEQFF	TGCAGCGCCCGGGGCGGGGGGAGCTCCTACAATGAGCAGTTCTTC
TRBV7-2	TRBJ2-5	.	TRBD2	CASSLGLSGGVLTQYF	TGTGCCAGCAGCCTCGGACTAAGCGGGGGGGTTTTGACCCAGTACTTC
TRBV7-9	TRBJ1-1	few	TRBD1	CASSQSTGGGYEAFF	TGTGCCAGCAGCCAATCGACAGGGGGCGGCTATGAAGCTTTCTTT
TRBV9	TRBJ2-7	.	.	CASSVWGVGEQYF	TGTGCCAGCAGCGTATGGGGGGTGGGCGAGCAGTACTTC
TRBV25-1	TRBJ1-3	.	.	CASSETVGRNTIYF	TGTGCCAGCAGTGAAACTGTAGGGAGAAACACCATATATTTT
TRBV9	TRBJ2-7	few	.	CASSATAGQAYEQYF	TGTGCCAGCAGCGCGACCGCGGGTCAGGCCTACGAGCAGTACTTC